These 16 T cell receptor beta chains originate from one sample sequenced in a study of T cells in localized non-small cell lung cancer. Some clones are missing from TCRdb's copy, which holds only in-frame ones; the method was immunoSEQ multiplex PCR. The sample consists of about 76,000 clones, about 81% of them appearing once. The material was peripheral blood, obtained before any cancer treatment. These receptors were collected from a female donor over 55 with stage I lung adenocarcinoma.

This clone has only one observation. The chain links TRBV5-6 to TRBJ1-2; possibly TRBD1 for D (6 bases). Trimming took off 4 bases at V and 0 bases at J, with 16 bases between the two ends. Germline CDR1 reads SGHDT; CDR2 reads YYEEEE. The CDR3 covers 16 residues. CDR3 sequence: CASSRITGYANYGYTF. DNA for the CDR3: TGTGCCAGCAGCCGGATCACAGGGTATGCTAACTATGGCTACACCTTC.

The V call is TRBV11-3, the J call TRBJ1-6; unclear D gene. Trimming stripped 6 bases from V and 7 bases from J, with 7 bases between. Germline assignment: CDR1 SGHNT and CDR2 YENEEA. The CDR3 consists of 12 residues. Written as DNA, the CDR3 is TGTGCCAGCAGGGACGGAAATTCACCCCTCCACTTT. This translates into CASRDGNSPLHF.

CDR3 loop: CASSLEGNYGYTF. In nucleotides, the CDR3 is TGTGCCAGCAGCTTAGAAGGGAACTATGGCTACACCTTC. The rearrangement joins TRBV7-8 to TRBJ1-2; D not certain. The CDR3 consists of 13 residues. Trimming removed 1 base from V and 2 bases from J, with 5 bases in between. Germline V gives CDR1 SGHVS, CDR2 FQNEAQ.

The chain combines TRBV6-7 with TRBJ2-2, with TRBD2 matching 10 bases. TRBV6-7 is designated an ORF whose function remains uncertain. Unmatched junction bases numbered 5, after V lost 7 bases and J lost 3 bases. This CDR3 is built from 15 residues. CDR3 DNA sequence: TGTGCCAGCAACGGACTAGCGGAGGACACCGGGGAGCTGTTTTTT. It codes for CASNGLAEDTGELFF.

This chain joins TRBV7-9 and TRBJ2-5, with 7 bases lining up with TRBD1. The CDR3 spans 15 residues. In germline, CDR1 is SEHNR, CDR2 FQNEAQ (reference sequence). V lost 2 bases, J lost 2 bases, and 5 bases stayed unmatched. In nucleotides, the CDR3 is TGTGCCAGCAGCTTAATGGGGGACAGACAAGAGACCCAGTACTTC. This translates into CASSLMGDRQETQYF.

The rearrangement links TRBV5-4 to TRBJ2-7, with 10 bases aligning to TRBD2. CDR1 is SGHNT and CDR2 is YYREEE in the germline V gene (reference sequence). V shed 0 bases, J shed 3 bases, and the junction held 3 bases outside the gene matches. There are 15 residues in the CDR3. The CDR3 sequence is CASSLGLAGNYEQYF. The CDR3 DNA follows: TGTGCCAGCAGCTTGGGACTAGCGGGTAACTACGAGCAGTACTTC.

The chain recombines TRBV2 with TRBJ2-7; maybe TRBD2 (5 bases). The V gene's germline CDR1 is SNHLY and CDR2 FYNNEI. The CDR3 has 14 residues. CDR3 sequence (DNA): TGTGCTCGCGGAGGATCGATAAACTCCTACGAGCAGTACTTC. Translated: CARGGSINSYEQYF.

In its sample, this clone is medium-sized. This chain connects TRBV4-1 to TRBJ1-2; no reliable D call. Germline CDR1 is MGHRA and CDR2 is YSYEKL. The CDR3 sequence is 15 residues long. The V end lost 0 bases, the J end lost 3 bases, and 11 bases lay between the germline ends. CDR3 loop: CASSQDPAGDYGYTF. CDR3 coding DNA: TGCGCCAGCAGCCAAGATCCCGCAGGAGACTATGGCTACACCTTC.

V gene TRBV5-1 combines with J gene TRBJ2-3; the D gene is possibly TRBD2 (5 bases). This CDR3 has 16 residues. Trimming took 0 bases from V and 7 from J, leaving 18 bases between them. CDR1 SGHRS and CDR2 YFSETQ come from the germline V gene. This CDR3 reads CASSLAAGQARYTQYF. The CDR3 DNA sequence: TGCGCCAGCAGCTTGGCCGCGGGTCAGGCACGTTATACGCAGTATTTT.

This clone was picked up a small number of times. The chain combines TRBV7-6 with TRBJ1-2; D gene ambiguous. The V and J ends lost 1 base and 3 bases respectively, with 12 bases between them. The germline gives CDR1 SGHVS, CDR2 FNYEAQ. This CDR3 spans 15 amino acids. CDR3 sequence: CASSLVVGRDYGYTF. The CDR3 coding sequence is TGTGCCAGCAGCTTAGTGGTAGGGAGGGACTATGGCTACACCTTC.

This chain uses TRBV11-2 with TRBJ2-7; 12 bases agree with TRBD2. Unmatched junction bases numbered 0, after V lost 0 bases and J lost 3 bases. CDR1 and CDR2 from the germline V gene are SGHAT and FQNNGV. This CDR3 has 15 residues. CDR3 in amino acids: CASSLETSGSYEQYF. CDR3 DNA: TGTGCCAGCAGCTTAGAGACTAGCGGGAGCTACGAGCAGTACTTC.

In DNA, the CDR3 is TGTGCCAGCAGTATGCCCGGGGGACGGGATACGGTCGGGGAGCTGTTTTTT. Translation: CASSMPGGRDTVGELFF. The chain links TRBV28 to TRBJ2-2; D is perhaps TRBD2 (6 bases). The CDR3 consists of 17 residues. V was trimmed by 5 bases and J by 7 bases, leaving 23 bases between them. Germline V lookup: CDR1 MDHEN, CDR2 SYDVKM. Full variable domain (remainder filled in from reference TRBV28 and TRBJ2-2): DVKVTQSSRYLVKRTGEKVFLECVQDMDHENMFWYRQDPGLGLRLIYFSYDVKMKEKGDIPEGYSVSREKKERFSLILESASTNQTSMYLCASSMPGGRDTVGELFFGEGSRLTVL.

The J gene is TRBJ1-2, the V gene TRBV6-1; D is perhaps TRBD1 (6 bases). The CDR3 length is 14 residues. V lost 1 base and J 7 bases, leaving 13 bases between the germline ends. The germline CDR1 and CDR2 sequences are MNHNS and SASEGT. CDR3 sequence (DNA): TGTGCCAGCAGTGAAGTGGCAGGGGATAGTGGCTACACCTTC. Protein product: CASSEVAGDSGYTF.

CDR3 coding DNA: TGTGCCAGCAGCGGCGGATGGGATACGCAGTATTTT. Residues: CASSGGWDTQYF. V usage is TRBV7-9 and J usage is TRBJ2-3; D is undetermined. The germline V gene has CDR1 SEHNR and CDR2 FQNEAQ (reference sequence). Between the trimmed V and J ends, which lost 5 bases and 6 bases, there was a span of 9 bases. The CDR3 is 12 residues long.

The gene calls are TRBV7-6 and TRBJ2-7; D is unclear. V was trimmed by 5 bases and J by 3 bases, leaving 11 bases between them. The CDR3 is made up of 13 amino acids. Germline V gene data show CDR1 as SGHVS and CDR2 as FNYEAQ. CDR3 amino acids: CASSLSVSYEQYF. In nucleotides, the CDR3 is TGTGCCAGCAGCCTCAGCGTAAGCTACGAGCAGTACTTC.

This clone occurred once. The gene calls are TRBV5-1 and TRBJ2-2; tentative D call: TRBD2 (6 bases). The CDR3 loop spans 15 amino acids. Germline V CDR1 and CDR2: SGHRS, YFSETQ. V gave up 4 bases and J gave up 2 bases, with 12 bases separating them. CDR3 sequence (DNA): TGCGCCAGCAGCCCCCATAGCGGCAACACCGGGGAGCTGTTTTTT. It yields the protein CASSPHSGNTGELFF. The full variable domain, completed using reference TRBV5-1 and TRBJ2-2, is KAGVTQTPRYLIKTRGQQVTLSCSPISGHRSVSWYQQTPGQGLQFLFEYFSETQRNKGNFPGRFSGRQFSNSRSEMNVSTLELGDSALYLCASSPHSGNTGELFFGEGSRLTVL.